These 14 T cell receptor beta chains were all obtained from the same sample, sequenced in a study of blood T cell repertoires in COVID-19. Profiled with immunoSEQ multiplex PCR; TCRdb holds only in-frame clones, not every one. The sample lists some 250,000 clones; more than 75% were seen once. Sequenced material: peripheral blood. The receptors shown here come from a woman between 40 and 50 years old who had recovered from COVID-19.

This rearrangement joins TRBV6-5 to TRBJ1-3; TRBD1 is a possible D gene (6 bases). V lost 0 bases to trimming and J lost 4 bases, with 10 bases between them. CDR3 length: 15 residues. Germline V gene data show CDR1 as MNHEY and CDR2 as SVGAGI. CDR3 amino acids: CASSYSGGRGNTIYF. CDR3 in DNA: TGTGCCAGCAGTTACTCGGGGGGGCGGGGAAACACCATATATTTT.

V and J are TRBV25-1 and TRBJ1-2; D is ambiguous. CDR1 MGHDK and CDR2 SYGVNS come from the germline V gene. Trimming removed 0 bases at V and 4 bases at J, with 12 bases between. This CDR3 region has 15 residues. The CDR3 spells CASSEYGRGSYGYTF. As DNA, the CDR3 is TGTGCCAGCAGTGAATACGGCCGGGGATCCTATGGCTACACCTTC.

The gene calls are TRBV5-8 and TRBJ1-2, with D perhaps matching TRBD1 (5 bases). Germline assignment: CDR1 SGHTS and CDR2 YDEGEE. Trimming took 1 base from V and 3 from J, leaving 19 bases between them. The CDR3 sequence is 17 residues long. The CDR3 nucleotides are TGTGCCAGCAGCTTGAGGGGCCGGGGGAGGGGTGACTATGGCTACACCTTC. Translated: CASSLRGRGRGDYGYTF.

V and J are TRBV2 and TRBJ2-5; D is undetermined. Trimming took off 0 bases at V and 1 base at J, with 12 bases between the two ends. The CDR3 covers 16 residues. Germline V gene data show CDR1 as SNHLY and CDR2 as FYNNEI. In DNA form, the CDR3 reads TGTGCCAGCAGTGAAGCGGCGGTGGTCGTCCAAGAGACCCAGTACTTC. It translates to CASSEAAVVVQETQYF.

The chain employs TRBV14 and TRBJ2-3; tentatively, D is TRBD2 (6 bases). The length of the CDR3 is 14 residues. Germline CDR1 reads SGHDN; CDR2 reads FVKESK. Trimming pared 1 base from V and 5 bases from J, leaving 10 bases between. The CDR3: CASSQARGRDTQYF. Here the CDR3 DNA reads TGTGCCAGCAGCCAAGCCCGGGGGAGAGATACGCAGTATTTT.

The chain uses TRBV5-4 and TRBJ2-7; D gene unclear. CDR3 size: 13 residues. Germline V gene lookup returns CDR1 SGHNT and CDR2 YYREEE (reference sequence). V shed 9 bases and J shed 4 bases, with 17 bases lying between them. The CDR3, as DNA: TGTGCCACCACTAACCCACCCCCTTACGAGCAGTACGTC. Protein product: CATTNPPPYEQYV.

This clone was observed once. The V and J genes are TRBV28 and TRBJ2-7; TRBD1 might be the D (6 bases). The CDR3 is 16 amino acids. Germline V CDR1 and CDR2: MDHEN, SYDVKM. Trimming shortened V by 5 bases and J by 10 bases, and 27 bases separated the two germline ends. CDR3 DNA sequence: TGTGCCAGCAGTACACAGGGTGAGCATACCACCGCCCTCCAGTACGTC. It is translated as CASSTQGEHTTALQYV.

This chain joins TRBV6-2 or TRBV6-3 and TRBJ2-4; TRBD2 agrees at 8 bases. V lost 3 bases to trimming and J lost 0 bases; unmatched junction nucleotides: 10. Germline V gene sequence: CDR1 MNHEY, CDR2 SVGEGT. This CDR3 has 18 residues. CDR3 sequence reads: CASSYGAGGRLAKNIQYF. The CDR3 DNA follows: TGTGCCAGCAGTTATGGGGCGGGGGGCCGGCTAGCCAAAAACATTCAGTACTTC.

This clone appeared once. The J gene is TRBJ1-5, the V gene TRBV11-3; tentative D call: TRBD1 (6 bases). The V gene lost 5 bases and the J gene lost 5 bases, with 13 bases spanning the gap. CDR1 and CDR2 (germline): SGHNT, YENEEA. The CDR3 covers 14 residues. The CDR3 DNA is TGTGCCAGCAGCGACACAGGGTCCGATCAGCCCCAGCATTTT. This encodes CASSDTGSDQPQHF. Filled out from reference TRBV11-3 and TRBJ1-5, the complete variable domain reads EAGVVQSPRYKIIEKKQPVAFWCNPISGHNTLYWYLQNLGQGPELLIRYENEEAVDDSQLPKDRFSAERLKGVDSTLKIQPAELGDSAVYLCASSDTGSDQPQHFGDGTRLSIL.

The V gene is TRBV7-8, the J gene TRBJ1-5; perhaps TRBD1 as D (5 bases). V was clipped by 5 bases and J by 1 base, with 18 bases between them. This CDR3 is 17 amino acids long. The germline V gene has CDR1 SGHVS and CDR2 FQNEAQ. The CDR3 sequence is CASSPIVGGGSNQPQHF. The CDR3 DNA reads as TGTGCCAGCAGCCCCATAGTGGGGGGGGGAAGCAATCAGCCCCAGCATTTT.

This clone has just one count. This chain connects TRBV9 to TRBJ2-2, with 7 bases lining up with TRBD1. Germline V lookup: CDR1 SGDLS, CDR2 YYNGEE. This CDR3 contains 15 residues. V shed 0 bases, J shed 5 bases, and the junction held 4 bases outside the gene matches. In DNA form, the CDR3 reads TGTGCCAGCAGCGTAGGGCAGACAGGGACCGGGGAGCTGTTTTTT. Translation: CASSVGQTGTGELFF.

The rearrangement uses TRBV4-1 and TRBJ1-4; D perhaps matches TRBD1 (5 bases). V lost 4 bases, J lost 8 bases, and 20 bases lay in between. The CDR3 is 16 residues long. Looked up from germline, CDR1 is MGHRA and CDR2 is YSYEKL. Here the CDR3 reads CASSRTDTRQGEKLFF. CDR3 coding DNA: TGCGCCAGCAGCCGCACGGACACTCGGCAAGGGGAAAAACTGTTTTTT.

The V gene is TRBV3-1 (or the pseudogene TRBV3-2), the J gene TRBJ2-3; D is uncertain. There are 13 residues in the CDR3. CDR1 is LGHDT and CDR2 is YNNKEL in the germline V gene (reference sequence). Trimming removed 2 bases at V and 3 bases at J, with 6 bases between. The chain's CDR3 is CASSQPQTDTQYF. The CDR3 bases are TGTGCCAGCAGCCAACCCCAAACAGATACGCAGTATTTT.

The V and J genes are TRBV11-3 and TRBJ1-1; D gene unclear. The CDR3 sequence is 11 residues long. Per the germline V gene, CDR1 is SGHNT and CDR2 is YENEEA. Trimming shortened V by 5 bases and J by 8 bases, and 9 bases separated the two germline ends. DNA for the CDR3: TGTGCCAGCAGCCTCCGGGGAGAAGCTTTCTTT. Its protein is CASSLRGEAFF.